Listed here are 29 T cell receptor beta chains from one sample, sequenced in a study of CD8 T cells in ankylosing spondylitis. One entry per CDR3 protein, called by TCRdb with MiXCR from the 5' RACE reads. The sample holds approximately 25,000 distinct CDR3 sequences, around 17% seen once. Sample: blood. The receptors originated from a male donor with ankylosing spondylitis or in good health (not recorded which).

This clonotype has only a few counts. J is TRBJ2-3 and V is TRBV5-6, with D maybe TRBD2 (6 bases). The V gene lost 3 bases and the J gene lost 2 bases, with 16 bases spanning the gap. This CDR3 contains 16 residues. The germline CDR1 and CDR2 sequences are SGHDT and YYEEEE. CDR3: CASSSKGRDFTDTQYF. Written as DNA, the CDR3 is TGTGCCAGCAGCTCGAAGGGACGGGACTTCACAGATACGCAGTATTTT.

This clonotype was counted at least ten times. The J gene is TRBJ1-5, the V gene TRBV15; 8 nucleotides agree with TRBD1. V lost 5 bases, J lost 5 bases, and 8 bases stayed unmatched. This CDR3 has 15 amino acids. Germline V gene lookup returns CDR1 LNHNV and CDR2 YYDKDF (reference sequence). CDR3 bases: TGTGCCACCAGCTCCCAGGACAGGGTCCATCAGCCCCAGCATTTT. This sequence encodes CATSSQDRVHQPQHF.

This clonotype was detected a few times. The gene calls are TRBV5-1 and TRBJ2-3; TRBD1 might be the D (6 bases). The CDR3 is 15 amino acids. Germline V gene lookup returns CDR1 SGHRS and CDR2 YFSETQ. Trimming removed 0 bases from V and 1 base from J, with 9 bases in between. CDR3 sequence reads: CASSLDAGGTDTQYF. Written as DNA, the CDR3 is TGCGCCAGCAGCTTGGATGCAGGGGGCACAGATACGCAGTATTTT.

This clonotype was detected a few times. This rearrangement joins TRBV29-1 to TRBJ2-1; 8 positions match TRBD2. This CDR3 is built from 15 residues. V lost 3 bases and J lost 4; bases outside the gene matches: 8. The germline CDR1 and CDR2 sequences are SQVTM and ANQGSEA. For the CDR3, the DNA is TGCAGCGTTGATCGACCAGCGGGAGTATACAATGAGCAGTTCTTC. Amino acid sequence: CSVDRPAGVYNEQFF.

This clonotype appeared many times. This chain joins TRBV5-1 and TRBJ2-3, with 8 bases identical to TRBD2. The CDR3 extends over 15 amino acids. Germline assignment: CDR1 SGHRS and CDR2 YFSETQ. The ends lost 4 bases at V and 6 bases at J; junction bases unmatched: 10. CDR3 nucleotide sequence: TGCGCCAGCAGCGGGATCGGGGGGGCCATGGATACGCAGTATTTT. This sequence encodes CASSGIGGAMDTQYF.

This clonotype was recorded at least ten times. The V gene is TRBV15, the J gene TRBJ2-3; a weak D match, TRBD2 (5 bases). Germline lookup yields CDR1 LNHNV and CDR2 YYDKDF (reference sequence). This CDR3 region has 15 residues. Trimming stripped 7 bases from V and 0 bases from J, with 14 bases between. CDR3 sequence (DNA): TGTGCCACCAAGAGTGAGCGGATTAGCACAGATACGCAGTATTTT. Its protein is CATKSERISTDTQYF.

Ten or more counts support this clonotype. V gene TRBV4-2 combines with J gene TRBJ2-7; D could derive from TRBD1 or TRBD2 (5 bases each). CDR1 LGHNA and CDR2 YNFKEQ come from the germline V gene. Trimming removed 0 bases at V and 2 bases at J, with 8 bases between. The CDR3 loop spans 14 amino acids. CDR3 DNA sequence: TGTGCCAGCAGCCAAGAGTGGGGGACCTACGAGCAGTACTTC. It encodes CASSQEWGTYEQYF.

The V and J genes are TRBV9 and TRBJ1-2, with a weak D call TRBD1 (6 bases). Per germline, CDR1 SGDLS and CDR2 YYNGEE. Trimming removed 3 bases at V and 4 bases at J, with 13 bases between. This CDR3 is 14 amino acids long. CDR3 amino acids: CASSAQTGTYGYTF. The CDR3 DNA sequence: TGTGCCAGCAGCGCGCAAACAGGGACCTATGGCTACACCTTC. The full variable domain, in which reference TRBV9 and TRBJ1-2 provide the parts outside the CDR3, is DSGVTQTPKHLITATGQRVTLRCSPRSGDLSVYWYQQSLDQGLQFLIQYYNGEERAKGNILERFSAQQFPDLHSELNLSSLELGDSALYFCASSAQTGTYGYTFGSGTRLTVV.

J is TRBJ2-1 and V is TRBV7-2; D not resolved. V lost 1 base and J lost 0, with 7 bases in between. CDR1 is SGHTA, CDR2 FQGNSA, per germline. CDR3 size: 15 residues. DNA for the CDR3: TGTGCCAGCAGCTTAGTAGCAGACTCCTACAATGAGCAGTTCTTC. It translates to CASSLVADSYNEQFF.

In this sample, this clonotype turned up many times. Here the CDR3 reads CASSASHSNYYEQYV. CDR3 nucleotides: TGTGCCAGCAGCGCCAGCCACTCCAATTATTACGAGCAGTACGTC. The chain joins TRBV6-1 to TRBJ2-7; D is undetermined. CDR3 size: 15 residues. Per germline, CDR1 MNHNS and CDR2 SASEGT. The V end lost 6 bases, the J end lost 4 bases, and 19 bases lay between the germline ends.

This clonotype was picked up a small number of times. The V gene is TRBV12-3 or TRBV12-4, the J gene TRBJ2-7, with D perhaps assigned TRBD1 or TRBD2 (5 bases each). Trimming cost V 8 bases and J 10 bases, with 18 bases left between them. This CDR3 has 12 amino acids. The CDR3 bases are TGTGCCAGCTCTACAACCGGGACCCACCAGTACTTC. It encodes CASSTTGTHQYF.

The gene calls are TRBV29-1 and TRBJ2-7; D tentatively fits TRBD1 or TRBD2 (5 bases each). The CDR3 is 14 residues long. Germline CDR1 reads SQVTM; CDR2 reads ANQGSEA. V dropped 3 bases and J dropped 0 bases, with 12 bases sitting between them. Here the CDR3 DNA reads TGCAGCGTTGAGGCCCCCGGGGCCTCCTACGAGCAGTACTTC. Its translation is CSVEAPGASYEQYF.

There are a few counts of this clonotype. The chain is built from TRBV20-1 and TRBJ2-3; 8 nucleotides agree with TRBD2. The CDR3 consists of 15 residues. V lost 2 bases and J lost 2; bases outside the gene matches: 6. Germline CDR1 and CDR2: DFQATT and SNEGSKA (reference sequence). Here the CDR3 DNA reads TGCAGTGCTAGAACAGCGGGGGCCTTCACAGATACGCAGTATTTT. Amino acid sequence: CSARTAGAFTDTQYF.

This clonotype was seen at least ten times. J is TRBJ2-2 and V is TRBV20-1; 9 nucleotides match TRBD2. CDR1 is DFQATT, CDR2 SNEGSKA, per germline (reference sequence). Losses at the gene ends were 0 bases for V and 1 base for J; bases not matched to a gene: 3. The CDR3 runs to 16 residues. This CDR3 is CSAREASGVNTGELFF. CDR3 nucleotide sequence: TGCAGTGCTAGAGAAGCTAGCGGGGTGAACACCGGGGAGCTGTTTTTT.

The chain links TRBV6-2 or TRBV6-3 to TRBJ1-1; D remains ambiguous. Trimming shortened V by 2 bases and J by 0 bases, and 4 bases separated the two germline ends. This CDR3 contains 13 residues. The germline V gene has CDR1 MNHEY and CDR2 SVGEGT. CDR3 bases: TGTGCCAGCAGTTACCCGGTGAACACTGAAGCTTTCTTT. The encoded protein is CASSYPVNTEAFF.

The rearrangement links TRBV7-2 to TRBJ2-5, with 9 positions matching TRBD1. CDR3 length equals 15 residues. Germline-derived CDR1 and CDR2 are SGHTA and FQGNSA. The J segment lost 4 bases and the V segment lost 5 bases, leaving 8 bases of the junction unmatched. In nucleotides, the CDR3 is TGTGCCAGCAGCCCAGGGGGACAGGGTTCAGAGACCCAGTACTTC. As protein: CASSPGGQGSETQYF.

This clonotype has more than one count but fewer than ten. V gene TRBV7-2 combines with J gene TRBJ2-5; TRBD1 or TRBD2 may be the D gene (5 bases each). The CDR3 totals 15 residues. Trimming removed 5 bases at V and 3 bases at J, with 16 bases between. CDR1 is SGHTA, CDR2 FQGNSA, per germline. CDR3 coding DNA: TGTGCCAGCAGCCGTACCGGGACCCCAAAAGAGACCCAGTACTTC. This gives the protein CASSRTGTPKETQYF.

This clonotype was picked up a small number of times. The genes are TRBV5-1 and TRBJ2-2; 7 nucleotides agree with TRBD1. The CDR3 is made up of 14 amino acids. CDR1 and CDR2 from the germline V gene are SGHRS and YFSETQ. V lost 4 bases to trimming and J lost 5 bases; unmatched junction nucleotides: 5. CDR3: CASSMDRRTGELFF. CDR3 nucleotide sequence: TGCGCCAGCAGCATGGACAGGAGAACCGGGGAGCTGTTTTTT.

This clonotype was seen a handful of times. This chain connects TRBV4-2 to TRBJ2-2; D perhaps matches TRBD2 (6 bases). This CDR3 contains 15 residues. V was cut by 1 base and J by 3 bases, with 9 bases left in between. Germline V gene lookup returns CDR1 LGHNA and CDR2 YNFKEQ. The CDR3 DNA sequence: TGTGCCAGCAGCCAAGCCACGGGGGACACCGGGGAGCTGTTTTTT. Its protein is CASSQATGDTGELFF.

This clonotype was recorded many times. CDR3 sequence reads: CSGAGQSYNEQFF. The CDR3 DNA reads TGCAGCGGCGCGGGACAGTCTTACAATGAGCAGTTCTTC. The chain employs TRBV29-1 and TRBJ2-1, with D perhaps TRBD1 (7 bases). Trimming removed 7 bases at V and 4 bases at J, with 14 bases between. From germline, CDR1 is SQVTM and CDR2 ANQGSEA. The CDR3 consists of 13 residues.

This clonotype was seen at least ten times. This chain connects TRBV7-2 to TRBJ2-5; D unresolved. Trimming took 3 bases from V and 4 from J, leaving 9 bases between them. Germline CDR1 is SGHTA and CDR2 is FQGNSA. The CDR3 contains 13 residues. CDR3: CASSFLPGETQYF. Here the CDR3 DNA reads TGTGCCAGCAGCTTTTTGCCAGGAGAGACCCAGTACTTC. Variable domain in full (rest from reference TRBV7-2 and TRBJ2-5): GAGVSQSPSNKVTEKGKDVELRCDPISGHTALYWYRQSLGQGLEFLIYFQGNSAPDKSGLPSDRFSAERTGGSVSTLTIQRTQQEDSAVYLCASSFLPGETQYFGPGTRLLVL.

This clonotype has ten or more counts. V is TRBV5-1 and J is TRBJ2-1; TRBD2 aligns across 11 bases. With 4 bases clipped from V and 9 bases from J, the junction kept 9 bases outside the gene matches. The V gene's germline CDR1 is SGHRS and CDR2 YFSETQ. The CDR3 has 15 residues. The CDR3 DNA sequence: TGCGCCAGCAGCCGTCTAGCGGGAGGTTATGGTGAGCAGTTCTTC. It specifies CASSRLAGGYGEQFF.

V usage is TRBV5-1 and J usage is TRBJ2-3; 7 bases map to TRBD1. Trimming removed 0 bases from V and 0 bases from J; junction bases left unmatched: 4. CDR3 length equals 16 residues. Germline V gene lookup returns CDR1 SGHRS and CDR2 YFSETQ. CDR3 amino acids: CASSLGTGASTDTQYF. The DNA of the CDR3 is TGCGCCAGCAGCTTGGGCACAGGGGCTAGCACAGATACGCAGTATTTT.

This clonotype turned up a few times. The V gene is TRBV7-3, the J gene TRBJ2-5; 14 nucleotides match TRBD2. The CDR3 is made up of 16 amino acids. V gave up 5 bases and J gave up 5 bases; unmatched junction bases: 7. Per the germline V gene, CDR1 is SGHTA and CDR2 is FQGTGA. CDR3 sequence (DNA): TGTGCCAGCAGCCCGACAGGACTAGCGGGGGGTGAGACCCAGTACTTC. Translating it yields CASSPTGLAGGETQYF.

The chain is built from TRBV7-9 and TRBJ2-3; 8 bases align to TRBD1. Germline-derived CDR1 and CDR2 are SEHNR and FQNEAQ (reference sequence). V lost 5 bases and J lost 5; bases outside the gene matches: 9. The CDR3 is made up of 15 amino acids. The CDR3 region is CASSPGTGFRDTQYF. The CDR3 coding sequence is TGTGCCAGCAGCCCCGGGACAGGATTCAGAGATACGCAGTATTTT. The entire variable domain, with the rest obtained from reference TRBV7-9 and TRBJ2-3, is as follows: DTGVSQNPRHKITKRGQNVTFRCDPISEHNRLYWYRQTLGQGPEFLTYFQNEAQLEKSRLLSDRFSAERPKGSFSTLEIQRTEQGDSAMYLCASSPGTGFRDTQYFGPGTRLTVL.

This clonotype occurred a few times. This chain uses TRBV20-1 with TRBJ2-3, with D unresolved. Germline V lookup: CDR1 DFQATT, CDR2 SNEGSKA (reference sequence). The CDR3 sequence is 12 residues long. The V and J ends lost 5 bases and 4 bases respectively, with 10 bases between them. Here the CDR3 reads CSADSSSDTQYF. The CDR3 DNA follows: TGCAGTGCTGACTCGTCCTCAGATACGCAGTATTTT.

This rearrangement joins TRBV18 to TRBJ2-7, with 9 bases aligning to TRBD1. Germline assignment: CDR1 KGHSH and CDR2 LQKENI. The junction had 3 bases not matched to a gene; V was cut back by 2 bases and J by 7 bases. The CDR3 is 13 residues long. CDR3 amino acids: CASSPGTGSEQYF. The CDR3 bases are TGTGCCAGCTCACCAGGGACAGGGTCGGAGCAGTACTTC.

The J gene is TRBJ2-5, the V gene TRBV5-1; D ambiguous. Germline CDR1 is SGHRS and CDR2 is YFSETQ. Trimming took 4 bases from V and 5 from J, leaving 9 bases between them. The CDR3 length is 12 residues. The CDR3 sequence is CASSHTGETQYF. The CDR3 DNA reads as TGCGCCAGCAGCCACACCGGGGAGACCCAGTACTTC.

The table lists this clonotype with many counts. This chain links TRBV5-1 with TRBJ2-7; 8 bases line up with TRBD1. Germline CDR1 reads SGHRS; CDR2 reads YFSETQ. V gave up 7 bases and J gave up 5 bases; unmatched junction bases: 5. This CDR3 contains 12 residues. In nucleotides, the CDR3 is TGCGCCAGCCGGACAGGGTGGGACGAGCAGTACTTC. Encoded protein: CASRTGWDEQYF.